Each of the 8 T cell receptor beta chains below was sequenced from the same sample in a study of cytomegalovirus exposure and HLA in healthy donors. Profiled with immunoSEQ multiplex PCR; TCRdb holds only in-frame clones, not every one. The sample shows 130,000 or so clones, around nine tenths of them seen only once. The specimen was PBMCs. The receptors stem from a man aged 25 to 40 in good health and CMV-seronegative.

The chain has TRBV2 and TRBJ2-5, with D perhaps TRBD2 (5 bases). V lost 6 bases and J lost 5, with 13 bases in between. Germline CDR1 reads SNHLY; CDR2 reads FYNNEI. CDR3 length equals 13 residues. CDR3 bases: TGTGCCAGCAGCTCAGACTATTCGGAGACCCAGTACTTC. Residues: CASSSDYSETQYF.

The rearrangement links TRBV29-1 to TRBJ2-3; 16 nucleotides align to TRBD2. The V and J ends lost 5 bases and 6 bases, in that order; junction bases with no gene match: 5. Germline CDR1 SQVTM, CDR2 ANQGSEA. This CDR3 contains 15 residues. For the CDR3, the DNA is TGCAGCGTTACGGGACTAGCGGGGGGGCAGGATACGCAGTATTTT. The encoded protein is CSVTGLAGGQDTQYF.

The chain uses TRBV10-3 and TRBJ1-2; no clear D gene. The germline CDR1 and CDR2 sequences are ENHRY and SYGVKD. The length of the CDR3 is 11 residues. The V gene lost 7 bases and the J gene lost 2 bases, with 5 bases spanning the gap. CDR3 amino acids: CAIKQNYGYTF. The CDR3 nucleotides read TGTGCCATCAAACAAAACTATGGCTACACCTTC.

The V gene is TRBV6-6, the J gene TRBJ2-5; weak D call: TRBD2 (5 bases). In germline, CDR1 is MNHNY, CDR2 SVGAGI (reference sequence). V lost 2 bases, J lost 4 bases, and 8 bases lay in between. The CDR3 is 13 residues long. CDR3 region: CASSYIRGETQYF. The CDR3 DNA is TGTGCCAGCAGTTACATCCGGGGAGAGACCCAGTACTTC.

The chain has TRBV5-1 and TRBJ2-3; 8 bases match TRBD1. Per germline, CDR1 SGHRS and CDR2 YFSETQ. This CDR3 is 14 amino acids long. The trim removed 3 bases at V and 6 bases at J, leaving 6 bases unmatched. The CDR3 DNA follows: TGCGCCAGCAGCTCCGGACAGGGTAGCGATACGCAGTATTTT. As protein: CASSSGQGSDTQYF.

The sample holds one count of this clone. V gene TRBV5-1 combines with J gene TRBJ1-3, with D possibly matching TRBD1 (6 bases). With 4 bases removed from V and 7 bases from J, the gap between germline ends came to 21 bases. The CDR3 is 16 amino acids. Germline CDR1 reads SGHRS; CDR2 reads YFSETQ. CDR3 region: CASSDPRGGAGNTIYF. The CDR3 DNA sequence: TGCGCCAGCAGCGACCCCCGAGGGGGGGCCGGCAACACCATATATTTT. The variable domain in full, with the rest retrieved from reference TRBV5-1 and TRBJ1-3, is KAGVTQTPRYLIKTRGQQVTLSCSPISGHRSVSWYQQTPGQGLQFLFEYFSETQRNKGNFPGRFSGRQFSNSRSEMNVSTLELGDSALYLCASSDPRGGAGNTIYFGEGSWLTVV.

V usage is TRBV6-6 and J usage is TRBJ1-4, with D perhaps matching TRBD1 (5 bases). Germline CDR1 MNHNY, CDR2 SVGAGI (reference sequence). The CDR3 totals 16 residues. V lost 6 bases, J lost 2 bases, and 16 bases lay in between. CDR3 DNA sequence: TGTGCCAGCAGCCAACCGATAGGGGTGACTAATGAAAAACTGTTTTTT. Amino acid sequence: CASSQPIGVTNEKLFF.

The chain joins TRBV7-9 to TRBJ2-7; TRBD1 matches 9 bases. Germline lookup yields CDR1 SEHNR and CDR2 FQNEAQ (reference sequence). This CDR3 region has 15 residues. V lost 4 bases, J lost 6 bases, and 10 bases stayed unmatched. This CDR3 reads CASSSRDRVGLEQYF. Here the CDR3 DNA reads TGTGCCAGCAGCTCCCGGGACAGGGTTGGACTCGAGCAGTACTTC.